The text below deals with one TCR beta chain. Its antigen has not been determined. No qualities accompany the bases; no much larger clone lies one base away. The CDR3 contains 16 residues, cysteine and phenylalanine counted. Of the read, only the CDR3 DNA is kept; its 48 bases are in frame from base 1. Between the V and J ends, shortened by 2 bases and 0 bases respectively, the junction contains 11 bases. In the germline V gene, CDR1 corresponds to LGHNT and CDR2 to FRNRAP. The data are from a study of beta chain features in type 1 diabetes (dated by TCRdb to 2017 to 2018). In terms of the full investigation: No differences in mean age, gender distribution, total cell number or subset yield were found between patients and healthy donors. A total of roughly 100 million sorted cells were examined across all samples, and the number of cells per subset was strongly correlated with RNA yield. The study compared TCRB repertoires of sorted circulating CD4+ T cell subsets between recently diagnosed type 1 diabetes patients and matched healthy donors. Naive and central memory subsets were obtained from all 30 or so donors, but regulatory and stem cell-like memory subsets were isolated from only 8 patients and roughly eight healthy donors.

Overall study outcomes, separate from this receptor: Patients with type 1 diabetes made fewer insertions and deleted more nucleotides at VDJ recombination sites, implying thymic rearrangement abnormalities. Type 1 diabetes patients showed a moderate but significant shortening of TCRB CDR3 length in all four CD4+ subsets. Shorter templates might be favored by PCR, yet because patient and control samples were amplified and corrected together, any such skew would affect both groups equally. Naive, central memory and regulatory TCRB repertoires appeared to be more similar among patients than among healthy donors. HLA sub-analyses involved small numbers of individuals, so any influence of HLA type on TCRB rearrangement remained unresolved. Because cDNA was sequenced instead of genomic DNA, activated cells with high expression could be over-represented, although the groups did not differ in activation or CD3 levels.

The entire isolated RNA was reverse transcribed using the High Capacity cDNA Reverse Transcription Kit, and thus expressed TCRB transcripts were sequenced. Deep immunoSEQ sequencing was applied to naive, central memory and regulatory T cell samples, giving an average of about 3.7 million total reads per sample. Sorted cells were lysed in RLT buffer, and RNA was extracted using DNase-treated RNeasy Micro or Mini kits according to cell number. Each cell subset was processed separately to prevent cross-contamination, with patient and healthy donor samples processed together. TCRB sequences were amplified from cDNA with the immunoSEQ multiplex PCR, producing 87-bp fragments spanning the CDR3 region. Amplicons were sequenced on the Illumina HiSeq platform. As for the original processing: PCR bias was computationally corrected using synthetic template baselines, reads within Hamming distance 2 were collapsed, and singletons that could not be merged were discarded. Reads were aligned against IMGT so that V, D and J genes, CDR3 length and insertions or deletions at six rearrangement sites could be assigned. Within each subset, clonotype counts were normalized to the number of sorted cells before true diversity and Gini coefficients were calculated with the tcR R package. The overlap coefficient, calculated on TCRB nucleotide sequences, was used to measure repertoire sharing. Out-of-frame TCRB sequences from naive cells were analyzed as a proxy for the pre-selection repertoire. In TCRdb, the immuneACCESS table is reduced to in-frame sequences with V and J assigned. These tables do not hold every clone; where another copy was compared, an unresolved V gene accounts for under half, and the others remain unexplained. V and J calls plus clone size are reproduced from that table; the DNA served to infer D and trimming. In this sample the table shows 350,000 to 450,000 clones, about 15% of which occur a single time. Approximately 0.02% of the sample lies in the top ten.

Each donor gave one peripheral blood draw, approximately 100 mL on average, collected into heparinised tubes. Naive, central memory, regulatory and stem cell-like memory CD4+ T cells were sorted on a BD FACSAria II using a panel including CD45RO, CCR7, CD25, CD127, CD95 and CD27. Purity was above 98% for every sorted population. PBMCs were isolated right away by Lymphoprep density gradient centrifugation and were stained directly, without culture. To minimize batch effects, samples were stained and sorted in pairs, one healthy donor with one patient per experiment. Input material: naive CD4+ T cells from blood. According to the study, the label for this sample's cell subset or site signals: true naive CD4+ T cells. Here the chain combines TRBV12-5 and TRBJ1-5; a tentative D match to TRBD1 spans 6 bases. The clonotype originates from a young woman in good health. This receptor has the CDR3 CASGLRTEYSNQPQHF. The DNA sequence is given as TGTGCTAGTGGTTTGAGGACAGAATATAGCAATCAGCCCCAGCATTTT.